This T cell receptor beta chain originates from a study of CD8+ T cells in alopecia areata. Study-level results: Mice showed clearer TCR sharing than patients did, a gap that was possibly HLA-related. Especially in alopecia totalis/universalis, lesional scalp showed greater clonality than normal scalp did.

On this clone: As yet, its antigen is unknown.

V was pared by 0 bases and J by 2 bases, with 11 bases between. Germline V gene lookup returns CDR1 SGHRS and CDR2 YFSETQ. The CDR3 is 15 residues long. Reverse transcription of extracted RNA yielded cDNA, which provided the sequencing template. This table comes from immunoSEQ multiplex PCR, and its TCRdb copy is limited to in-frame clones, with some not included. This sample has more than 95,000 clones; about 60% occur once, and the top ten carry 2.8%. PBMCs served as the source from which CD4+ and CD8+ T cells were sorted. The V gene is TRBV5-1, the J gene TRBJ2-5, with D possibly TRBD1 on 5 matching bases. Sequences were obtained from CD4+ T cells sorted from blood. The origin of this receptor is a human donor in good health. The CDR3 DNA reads TGCGCCAGCAGCTTGGATGGGGCGCCACAAGAGACCCAGTACTTC. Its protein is CASSLDGAPQETQYF.